Detailed here is one T cell receptor beta chain. The antigen is undetermined. This PCR relied on a set of 60 Vbeta primers and 13 Jbeta primers. TCRdb's table, derived via immunoSEQ multiplex PCR, lists solely in-frame clones and lacks some. Of under 170,000 clones in the sample, 55% to 70% are singletons; the top ten hold 6% to 8.5%. The data are from a study of cytomegalovirus exposure and HLA in healthy donors. Study results and limitations: TCR beta sequences reportedly predicted most subjects' HLA-A and HLA-B alleles accurately.

Trimming took 3 bases from V and 4 from J, leaving 10 bases between them. From germline, CDR1 is KGHSH and CDR2 LQKENI. The CDR3 extends over 14 amino acids. The origin of this receptor is a woman aged 60 to 75 in good health and CMV-seropositive. The source material was PBMCs. The rearrangement uses TRBV18 and TRBJ2-1; D unclear. The CDR3 region is CASSPGQAYNEQFF. CDR3 in DNA: TGTGCCAGCTCACCCGGTCAGGCTTACAATGAGCAGTTCTTC.